The rows below give T cell receptor beta chains drawn from one sample of a study of blood T cell repertoires in COVID-19. The protocol was immunoSEQ multiplex PCR, while the TCRdb copy is restricted to in-frame clones and leaves out a portion. Of roughly 250,000 clones listed, approximately 90% are singletons. Source material: peripheral blood. The receptor set was obtained from a woman in her thirties or forties with acute or convalescent COVID-19. Each CDR3 is given without its conserved first and last residue. Each record gives: V gene, CDR3 protein.

TRBV27,ATKGTVTNEKLF
TRBV7-6,ASSRGYQETQY
TRBV7-8,ASSPGSGYT
TRBV2,ASSEGYIDNEQF
TRBV5-1,ASSPGQTNYGYT
TRBV5-1,ASSLEQGETGELF
TRBV9,ASSSNGKEATDTQY
TRBV27,ASSTYRGGADTQY
TRBV5-1,ASSSDRTGNQPQH
TRBV14,ASSLLGQGYTDTQY
TRBV19,ASTSQGGTDTQY
TRBV7-8,ASSSARGQGVLGYGYT
TRBV28,ASSRSPGTGGTEAF
TRBV2,ASSDQGAGELF
TRBV2,ATGQGNTQY
TRBV5-1,ASSYDGGTDTQY
TRBV11-2,ASSLDSSPTSGGWYTQY
TRBV11-3,ASSLGTSGTGELF
TRBV19,ASSSTTGTEAF
TRBV7-9,ASSQPVDRGFWSTEAF
TRBV6-4,ASSESGVTDTQY
TRBV5-5,ASSLGHSLAYNEQF
TRBV6-5,ASSSWDGTGAGYT
TRBV6-2/TRBV6-3,ASSYWQGDTDTQY
TRBV6-4,ASIKAPEKTQY
TRBV19,ASSTGRQGNQPQH
TRBV11-3,ASSLSGLDTGELF
TRBV30,AWSVRGPSGET
TRBV9,ASSDTLAGGADTQY
TRBV27,ASSLLSGNYGYT
TRBV28,ASSAPVSSYNSPLH
TRBV5-1,ASSTRDSNSPLH
TRBV12-5,ASALTFENTEAF
TRBV29-1,SVEDSRQATTEAF
TRBV5-1,ASRQGDTEAF
TRBV3-1/TRBV3-2,ASSRGTRETQY
TRBV7-2,ASSLPDRGTQY
TRBV5-6,ASTVSGTGRIGNQPQH
TRBV27,ASSSAGRRNEQF
TRBV18,ASSRAKVTEAF
TRBV19,ASSVGGSQF